The entry below describes one TCR beta chain. V lost 3 bases, J lost 7 bases, and 10 bases stayed unmatched. This CDR3 is built from 16 residues. Germline lookup yields CDR1 MNHEY and CDR2 SVGAGI. This record comes from a study of cytomegalovirus exposure and HLA in healthy donors. TCRdb keeps only in-frame clones here, not all; method: immunoSEQ multiplex PCR. The sample shows 150,000 to 200,000 clones, more than 70% of them seen only once. The V gene is TRBV6-5, the J gene TRBJ2-3, with 10 nucleotides matching TRBD2. The sequence was obtained from a young man in good health and CMV-seronegative. Material for sequencing was PBMCs. The CDR3 DNA follows: TGTGCCAGCAGTTATACGAGCGGGGGGGCCGAGTATACGCAGTATTTT. Translating it yields CASSYTSGGAEYTQYF.